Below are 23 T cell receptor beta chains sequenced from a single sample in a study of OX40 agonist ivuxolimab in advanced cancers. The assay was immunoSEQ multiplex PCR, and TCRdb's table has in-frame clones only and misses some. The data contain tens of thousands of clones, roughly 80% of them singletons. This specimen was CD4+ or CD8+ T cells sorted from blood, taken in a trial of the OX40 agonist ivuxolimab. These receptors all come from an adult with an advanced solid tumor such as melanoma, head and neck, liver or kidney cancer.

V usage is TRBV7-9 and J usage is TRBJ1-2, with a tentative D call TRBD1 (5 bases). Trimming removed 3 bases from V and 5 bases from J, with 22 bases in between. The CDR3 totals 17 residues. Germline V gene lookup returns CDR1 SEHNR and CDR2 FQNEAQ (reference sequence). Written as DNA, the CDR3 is TGTGCCAGCAGCTTTCCGAGCTCGCAGGGAGCCGTGTATGGCTACACCTTC. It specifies CASSFPSSQGAVYGYTF.

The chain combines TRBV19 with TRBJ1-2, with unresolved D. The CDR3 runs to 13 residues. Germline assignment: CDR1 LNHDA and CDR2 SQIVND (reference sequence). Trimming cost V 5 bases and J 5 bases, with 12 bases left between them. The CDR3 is CASSGVIGYGYTF. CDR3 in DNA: TGTGCCAGTAGTGGGGTAATAGGGTATGGCTACACCTTC.

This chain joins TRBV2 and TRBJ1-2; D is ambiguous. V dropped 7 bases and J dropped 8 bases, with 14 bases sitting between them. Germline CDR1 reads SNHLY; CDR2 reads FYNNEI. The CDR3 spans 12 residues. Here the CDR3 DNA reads TGTGCCAGCAAGAGTGACTGGCGAGGCTACACCTTC. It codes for CASKSDWRGYTF.

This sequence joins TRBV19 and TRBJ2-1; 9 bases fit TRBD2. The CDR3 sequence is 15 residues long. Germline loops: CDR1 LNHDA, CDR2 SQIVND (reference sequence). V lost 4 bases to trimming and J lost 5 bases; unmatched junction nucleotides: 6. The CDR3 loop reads CASSNGGRDHNEQFF. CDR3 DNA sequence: TGTGCCAGTAGTAACGGCGGGAGGGACCACAATGAGCAGTTCTTC.

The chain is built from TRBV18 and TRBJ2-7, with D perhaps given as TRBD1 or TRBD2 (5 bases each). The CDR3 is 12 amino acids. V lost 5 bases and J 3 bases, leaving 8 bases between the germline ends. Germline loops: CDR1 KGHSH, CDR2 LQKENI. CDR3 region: CASSRDGYEQYF. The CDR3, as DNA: TGTGCCAGCTCAAGGGACGGCTACGAGCAGTACTTC.

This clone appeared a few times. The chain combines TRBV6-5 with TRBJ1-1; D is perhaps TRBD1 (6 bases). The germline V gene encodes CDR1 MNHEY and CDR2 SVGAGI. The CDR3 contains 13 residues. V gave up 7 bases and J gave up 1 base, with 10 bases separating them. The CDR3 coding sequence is TGTGCCAGCACCCGGGACACGAACACTGAAGCTTTCTTT. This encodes CASTRDTNTEAFF.

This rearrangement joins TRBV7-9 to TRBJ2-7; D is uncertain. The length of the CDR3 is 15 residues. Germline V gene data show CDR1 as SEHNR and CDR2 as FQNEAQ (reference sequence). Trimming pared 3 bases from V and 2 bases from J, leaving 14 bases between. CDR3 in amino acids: CASSFEQQNTYEQYF. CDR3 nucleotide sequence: TGTGCCAGCAGCTTCGAACAGCAGAATACCTACGAGCAGTACTTC.

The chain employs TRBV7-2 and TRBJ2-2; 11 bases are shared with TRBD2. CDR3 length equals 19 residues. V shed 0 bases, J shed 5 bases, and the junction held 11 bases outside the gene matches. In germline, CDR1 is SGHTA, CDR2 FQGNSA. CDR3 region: CASSLALTSGRTNTGELFF. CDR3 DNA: TGTGCCAGCAGCTTAGCCCTTACTAGCGGGAGAACAAATACCGGGGAGCTGTTTTTT.

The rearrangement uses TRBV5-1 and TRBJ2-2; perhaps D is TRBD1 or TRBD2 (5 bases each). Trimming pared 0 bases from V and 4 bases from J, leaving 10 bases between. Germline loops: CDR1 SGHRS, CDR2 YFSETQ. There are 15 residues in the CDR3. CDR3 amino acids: CASSLVVGTTGELFF. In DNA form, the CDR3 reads TGCGCCAGCAGCTTGGTGGTGGGGACCACCGGGGAGCTGTTTTTT.

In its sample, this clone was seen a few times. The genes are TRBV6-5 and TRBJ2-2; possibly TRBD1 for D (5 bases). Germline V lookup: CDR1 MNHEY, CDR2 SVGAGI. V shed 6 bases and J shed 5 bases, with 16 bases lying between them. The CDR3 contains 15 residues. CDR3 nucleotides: TGTGCCAGCAGGGACACGTTAATTAGGACCGGGGAGCTGTTTTTT. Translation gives CASRDTLIRTGELFF.

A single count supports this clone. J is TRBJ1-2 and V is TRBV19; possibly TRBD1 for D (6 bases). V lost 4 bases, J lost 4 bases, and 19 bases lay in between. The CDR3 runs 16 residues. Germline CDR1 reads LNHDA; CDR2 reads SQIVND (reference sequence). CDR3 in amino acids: CASSTTSTGFPYGYTF. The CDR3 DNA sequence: TGTGCCAGTAGTACCACCTCCACAGGGTTCCCCTATGGCTACACCTTC.

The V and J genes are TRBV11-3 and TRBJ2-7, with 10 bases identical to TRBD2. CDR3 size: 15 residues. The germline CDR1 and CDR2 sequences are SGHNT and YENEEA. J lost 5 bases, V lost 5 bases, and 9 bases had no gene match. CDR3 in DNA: TGTGCCAGCAGCACCGGGCTAGCGGGAGTACACGAGCAGTACTTC. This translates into CASSTGLAGVHEQYF.

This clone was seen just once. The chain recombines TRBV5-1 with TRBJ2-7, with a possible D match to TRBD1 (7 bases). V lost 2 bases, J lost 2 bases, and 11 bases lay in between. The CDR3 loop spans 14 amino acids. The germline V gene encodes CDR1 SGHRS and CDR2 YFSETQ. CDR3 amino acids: CASSFGGTAYEQYF. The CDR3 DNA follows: TGCGCCAGCAGCTTTGGCGGGACAGCCTACGAGCAGTACTTC.

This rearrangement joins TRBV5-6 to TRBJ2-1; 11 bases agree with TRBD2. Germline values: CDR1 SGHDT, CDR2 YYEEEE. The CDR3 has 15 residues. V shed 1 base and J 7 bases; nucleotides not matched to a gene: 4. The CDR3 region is CASSLIAGGGNEQFF. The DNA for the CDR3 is TGTGCCAGCAGCTTGATAGCGGGAGGGGGGAATGAGCAGTTCTTC.

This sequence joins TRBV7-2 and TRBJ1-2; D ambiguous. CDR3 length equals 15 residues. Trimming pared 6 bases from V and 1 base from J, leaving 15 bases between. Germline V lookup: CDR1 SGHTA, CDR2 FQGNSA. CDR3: CASSTGPGRNYGYTF. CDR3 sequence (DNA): TGTGCCAGCAGTACCGGCCCGGGTCGTAACTATGGCTACACCTTC.

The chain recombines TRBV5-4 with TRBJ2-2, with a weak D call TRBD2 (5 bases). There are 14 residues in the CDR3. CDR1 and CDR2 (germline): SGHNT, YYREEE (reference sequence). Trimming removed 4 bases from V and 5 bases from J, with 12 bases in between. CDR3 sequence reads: CASSPAEMTGELFF. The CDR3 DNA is TGTGCCAGCAGCCCAGCGGAGATGACCGGGGAGCTGTTTTTT.

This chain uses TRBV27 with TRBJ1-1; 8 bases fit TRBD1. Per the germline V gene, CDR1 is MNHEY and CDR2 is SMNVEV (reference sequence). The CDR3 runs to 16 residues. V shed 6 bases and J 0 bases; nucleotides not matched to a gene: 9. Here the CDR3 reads CASSLRTGQMNTEAFF. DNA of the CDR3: TGTGCCAGCAGCTTAAGGACAGGGCAAATGAACACTGAAGCTTTCTTT.

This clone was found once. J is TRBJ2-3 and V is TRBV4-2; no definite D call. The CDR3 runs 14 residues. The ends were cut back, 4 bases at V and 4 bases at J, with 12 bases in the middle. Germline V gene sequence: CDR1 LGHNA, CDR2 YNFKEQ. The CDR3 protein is CASSPPNSPDTQYF. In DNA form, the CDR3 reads TGTGCCAGCAGCCCCCCCAATTCGCCAGATACGCAGTATTTT.

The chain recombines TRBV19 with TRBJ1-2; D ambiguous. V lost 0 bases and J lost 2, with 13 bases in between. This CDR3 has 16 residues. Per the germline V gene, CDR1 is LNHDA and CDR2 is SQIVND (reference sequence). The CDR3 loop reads CASSIDSRRDNYGYTF. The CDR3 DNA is TGTGCCAGTAGTATAGACTCACGGCGTGACAACTATGGCTACACCTTC. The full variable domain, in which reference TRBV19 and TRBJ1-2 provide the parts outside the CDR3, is DGGITQSPKYLFRKEGQNVTLSCEQNLNHDAMYWYRQDPGQGLRLIYYSQIVNDFQKGDIAEGYSVSREKKESFPLTVTSAQKNPTAFYLCASSIDSRRDNYGYTFGSGTRLTVV.

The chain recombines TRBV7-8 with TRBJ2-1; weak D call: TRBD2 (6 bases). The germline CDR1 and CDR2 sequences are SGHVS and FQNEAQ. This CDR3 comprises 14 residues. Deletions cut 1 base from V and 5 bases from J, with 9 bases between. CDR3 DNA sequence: TGTGCCAGCAGCTTAGGCGGGAATAACAATGAGCAGTTCTTC. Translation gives CASSLGGNNNEQFF.

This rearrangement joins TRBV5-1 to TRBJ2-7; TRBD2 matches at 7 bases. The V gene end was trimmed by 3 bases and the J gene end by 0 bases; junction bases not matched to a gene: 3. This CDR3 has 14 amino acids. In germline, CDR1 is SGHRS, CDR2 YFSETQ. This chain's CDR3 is CASSSGGSSYEQYF. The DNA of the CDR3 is TGCGCCAGCAGCTCCGGGGGGAGCTCCTACGAGCAGTACTTC.

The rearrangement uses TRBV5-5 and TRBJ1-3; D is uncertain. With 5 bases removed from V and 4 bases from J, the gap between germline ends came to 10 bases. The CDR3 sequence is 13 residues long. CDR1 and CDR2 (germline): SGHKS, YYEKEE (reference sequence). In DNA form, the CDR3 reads TGTGCCAGCAGTCGCCCCGGGGGAAACACCATATATTTT. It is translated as CASSRPGGNTIYF.

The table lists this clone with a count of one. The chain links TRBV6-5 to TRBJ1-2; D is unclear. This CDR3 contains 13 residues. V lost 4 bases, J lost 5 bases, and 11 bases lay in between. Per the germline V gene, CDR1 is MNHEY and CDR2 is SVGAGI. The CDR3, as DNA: TGTGCCAGCAGTTTCGGACGGAAATATGGCTACACCTTC. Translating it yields CASSFGRKYGYTF.